This is a list of T cell receptor beta chains from one sample in a study of cytomegalovirus exposure and HLA in healthy donors. Here immunoSEQ multiplex PCR was the method, and the copy in TCRdb shows in-frame clones only, minus some. This repertoire shows fewer than 200,000 clones, approximately 82% found once; its top ten account for roughly 1.5%. The sequencing input was PBMCs. These TCRs come from a male donor in good health and CMV-seronegative. Each CDR3 is given with its conserved first and last residue. D genes are given only for firm matches. Only some rows state a clone size, as once, few, many or a class for expanded clones.

size: -; V: TRBV2; D: TRBD1; J: TRBJ1-6; CDR3: CASMGQTPLHF; DNA: TGTGCCAGCATGGGACAGACCCCCCTCCACTTT
size: -; V: TRBV6-5; D: TRBD1; J: TRBJ1-1; CDR3: CASRDRVSTEAFF; DNA: TGTGCCAGCAGAGACAGGGTCTCCACTGAAGCTTTCTTT
size: -; V: TRBV7-8; D: TRBD1; J: TRBJ2-2; CDR3: CASSSRQGVSTGELFF; DNA: TGTGCCAGCAGCTCACGACAGGGGGTTAGCACCGGGGAGCTGTTTTTT
size: -; V: TRBV19; D: TRBD1; J: TRBJ2-7; CDR3: CASSRRDRGYSYEQYF; DNA: TGTGCCAGTAGTAGAAGGGACAGGGGGTATTCCTACGAGCAGTACTTC
size: -; V: TRBV10-3; D: TRBD1; J: TRBJ1-4; CDR3: CAISDPGTGYEKLFF; DNA: TGTGCCATCAGTGACCCCGGGACAGGATATGAAAAACTGTTTTTT
size: -; V: TRBV2; D: -; J: TRBJ1-2; CDR3: CASRTDRVYGYTF; DNA: TGTGCCAGCAGGACGGACAGAGTCTATGGCTACACCTTC
size: -; V: TRBV5-1; D: -; J: TRBJ1-2; CDR3: CASSASREGGYTF; DNA: TGCGCCAGCAGCGCCTCCAGGGAAGGTGGCTACACCTTC
size: -; V: TRBV19; D: TRBD2; J: TRBJ2-1; CDR3: CASSSGLAGGPSYNEQFF; DNA: TGTGCCAGTAGTAGTGGACTAGCGGGAGGGCCCTCCTACAATGAGCAGTTCTTC
size: -; V: TRBV28; D: -; J: TRBJ1-1; CDR3: CASSLYSEGTEAFF; DNA: TGTGCCAGCAGTTTATATTCCGAGGGCACTGAAGCTTTCTTT
size: -; V: TRBV7-8; D: TRBD1; J: TRBJ1-5; CDR3: CASSYEDRGYQPQHF; DNA: TGTGCCAGCAGCTACGAAGACAGGGGATATCAGCCCCAGCATTTT
size: few; V: TRBV30; D: -; J: TRBJ1-5; CDR3: CAWGAGHGQPQHF; DNA: TGTGCCTGGGGAGCAGGACATGGCCAGCCCCAGCATTTT
size: -; V: TRBV11-2; D: -; J: TRBJ1-2; CDR3: CASSSSRQTNYGYTF; DNA: TGTGCCAGCAGCTCAAGCCGACAGACAAACTATGGCTACACCTTC
size: -; V: TRBV18; D: -; J: TRBJ2-3; CDR3: CASSSGVTPAGSTDTQYF; DNA: TGTGCCAGCTCATCCGGGGTAACCCCGGCGGGGAGCACAGATACGCAGTATTTT
size: -; V: TRBV7-2; D: TRBD2; J: TRBJ2-1; CDR3: CASRSSGGAVQFF; DNA: TGTGCCAGCAGGTCTAGCGGGGGGGCGGTGCAGTTCTTC
size: -; V: TRBV9; D: -; J: TRBJ1-1; CDR3: CASSPGADNTEAFF; DNA: TGTGCCAGCAGCCCAGGGGCAGATAACACTGAAGCTTTCTTT
size: -; V: TRBV30; D: -; J: TRBJ2-2; CDR3: CAWSFTRSLTGELFF; DNA: TGTGCCTGGAGTTTTACGAGGTCGCTAACCGGGGAGCTGTTTTTT
size: -; V: TRBV7-9; D: TRBD1; J: TRBJ1-2; CDR3: CASSSGTGGYGYTF; DNA: TGTGCCAGCAGCTCCGGGACAGGGGGCTATGGCTACACCTTC
size: -; V: TRBV11-2; D: -; J: TRBJ2-1; CDR3: CASTHSHNEQFF; DNA: TGTGCCAGCACCCACAGCCACAATGAGCAGTTCTTC
size: -; V: TRBV4-2; D: TRBD1; J: TRBJ2-7; CDR3: CASSQDMTGGISSYEQYF; DNA: TGTGCCAGCAGCCAAGATATGACAGGGGGCATATCTTCCTACGAGCAGTACTTC
size: -; V: TRBV27; D: TRBD2; J: TRBJ2-7; CDR3: CASSPLERGGGEQYF; DNA: TGTGCCAGCAGTCCCCTAGAGCGGGGGGGCGGCGAGCAGTACTTC
size: -; V: TRBV7-9; D: TRBD1; J: TRBJ1-6; CDR3: CASSLAGTGSPLHF; DNA: TGTGCCAGCAGCTTAGCGGGGACAGGGTCACCCCTCCACTTT
size: -; V: TRBV9; D: -; J: TRBJ2-1; CDR3: CASSVQRVSEQFF; DNA: TGTGCCAGCAGCGTACAGCGGGTATCTGAGCAGTTCTTC
size: -; V: TRBV15; D: TRBD2; J: TRBJ2-5; CDR3: CATSRDLGRGQETQYF; DNA: TGTGCCACCAGCAGAGATCTCGGGAGGGGACAAGAGACCCAGTACTTC
size: -; V: TRBV10-3; D: TRBD2; J: TRBJ2-5; CDR3: CAIRAGEDQETQYF; DNA: TGTGCCATCAGAGCGGGGGAGGACCAAGAGACCCAGTACTTC
size: -; V: TRBV30; D: TRBD2; J: TRBJ2-5; CDR3: CAWKGGPGVAGACWLETQYF; DNA: TGTGCCTGGAAGGGTGGGCCGGGGGTAGCGGGGGCATGCTGGTTAGAGACCCAGTACTTC
size: -; V: TRBV4-1; D: TRBD2; J: TRBJ2-7; CDR3: CASSHLTSGSINSYEQYF; DNA: TGCGCCAGCAGCCACCTGACTAGCGGGAGTATCAACTCCTACGAGCAGTACTTC
size: -; V: TRBV28; D: -; J: TRBJ1-5; CDR3: CASSFGAARGQPQHF; DNA: TGTGCCAGCAGTTTTGGGGCGGCAAGGGGTCAGCCCCAGCATTTT
size: -; V: TRBV7-8; D: -; J: TRBJ2-7; CDR3: CASSLGAFGKLDLEQYF; DNA: TGTGCCAGCAGCCTAGGGGCATTCGGGAAGTTGGATTTGGAGCAGTACTTC
size: -; V: TRBV9; D: -; J: TRBJ2-3; CDR3: CASSVVSGRATDTQYF; DNA: TGTGCCAGCAGCGTAGTCTCGGGCAGGGCCACAGATACGCAGTATTTT
size: -; V: TRBV9; D: -; J: TRBJ2-7; CDR3: CASSVGQSLSYEQYF; DNA: TGTGCCAGCAGCGTAGGCCAGTCCCTTTCCTACGAGCAGTACTTC
size: once; V: TRBV6-1; D: TRBD2; J: TRBJ2-5; CDR3: CASGLAGGAQYF; DNA: TGTGCCAGCGGGCTAGCGGGAGGTGCCCAGTACTTC
size: -; V: TRBV20-1; D: -; J: TRBJ1-5; CDR3: CSARANQPQHF; DNA: TGCAGTGCCCGAGCCAATCAGCCCCAGCATTTT
size: -; V: TRBV14; D: TRBD1; J: TRBJ1-1; CDR3: CASSQGDRGSTEAFF; DNA: TGTGCCAGCAGCCAAGGAGACAGGGGATCCACTGAAGCTTTCTTT
size: -; V: TRBV7-2; D: TRBD2; J: TRBJ2-1; CDR3: CASSLGLAGNEQFF; DNA: TGTGCCAGCAGCTTGGGACTAGCGGGCAATGAGCAGTTCTTC
size: few; V: TRBV30; D: -; J: TRBJ1-1; CDR3: CAWSASGHLNTEAFF; DNA: TGTGCCTGGAGTGCCTCGGGACACCTGAACACTGAAGCTTTCTTT
size: -; V: TRBV7-9; D: TRBD1; J: TRBJ2-7; CDR3: CASSLPVGGQGFYEQYF; DNA: TGTGCCAGCAGCTTACCGGTGGGGGGACAGGGGTTCTACGAGCAGTACTTC
size: -; V: TRBV5-6; D: -; J: TRBJ1-5; CDR3: CASSYTGRFNQPQHF; DNA: TGTGCCAGCAGCTATACCGGGAGATTTAATCAGCCCCAGCATTTT
size: -; V: TRBV2; D: -; J: TRBJ2-1; CDR3: CASSREDEQFF; DNA: TGTGCCAGCAGTCGAGAGGATGAGCAGTTCTTC
size: -; V: TRBV2; D: TRBD2; J: TRBJ2-3; CDR3: CASSEAASGGATDTQYF; DNA: TGTGCCAGCAGTGAAGCGGCTAGCGGGGGGGCCACAGATACGCAGTATTTT
size: -; V: TRBV7-3; D: TRBD2; J: TRBJ2-1; CDR3: CASSREKTSGGTSSYNEQFF; DNA: TGTGCCAGCAGCCGAGAAAAGACTAGCGGGGGTACGAGCTCCTACAATGAGCAGTTCTTC
size: -; V: TRBV27; D: -; J: TRBJ1-5; CDR3: CASTGGINQPQHF; DNA: TGTGCCAGCACCGGGGGGATCAATCAGCCCCAGCATTTT
size: -; V: TRBV19; D: TRBD1; J: TRBJ1-3; CDR3: CASSIPDRVSGNTIYF; DNA: TGTGCCAGTAGTATCCCCGACAGGGTCTCTGGAAACACCATATATTTT
size: -; V: TRBV28; D: -; J: TRBJ1-2; CDR3: CASTRDYGYTF; DNA: TGTGCCAGCACGCGAGACTATGGCTACACCTTC
size: -; V: TRBV28; D: -; J: TRBJ2-7; CDR3: CASSLRRIFGEQYF; DNA: TGTGCCAGCAGTTTGAGGCGGATCTTTGGAGAGCAGTACTTC
size: -; V: TRBV5-4; D: -; J: TRBJ2-3; CDR3: CASSLGQNYRTDTQYF; DNA: TGTGCCAGCAGCTTGGGACAGAACTATCGCACAGATACGCAGTATTTT
size: -; V: TRBV5-1; D: TRBD2; J: TRBJ2-1; CDR3: CASSLEAGGYNEQFF; DNA: TGCGCCAGCAGCTTGGAAGCGGGAGGGTACAATGAGCAGTTCTTC
size: -; V: TRBV7-2; D: -; J: TRBJ1-2; CDR3: CASSRGPFRGYTF; DNA: TGTGCCAGCAGCCGAGGCCCCTTTCGCGGCTACACCTTC
size: few; V: TRBV19; D: TRBD1; J: TRBJ2-5; CDR3: CASSGQGVGTQYF; DNA: TGTGCCAGTAGCGGACAGGGGGTCGGGACCCAGTACTTC
size: -; V: TRBV6-1; D: TRBD1; J: TRBJ2-3; CDR3: CASSPGQGRTDTQYF; DNA: TGTGCCAGCAGTCCGGGACAGGGACGCACAGATACGCAGTATTTT